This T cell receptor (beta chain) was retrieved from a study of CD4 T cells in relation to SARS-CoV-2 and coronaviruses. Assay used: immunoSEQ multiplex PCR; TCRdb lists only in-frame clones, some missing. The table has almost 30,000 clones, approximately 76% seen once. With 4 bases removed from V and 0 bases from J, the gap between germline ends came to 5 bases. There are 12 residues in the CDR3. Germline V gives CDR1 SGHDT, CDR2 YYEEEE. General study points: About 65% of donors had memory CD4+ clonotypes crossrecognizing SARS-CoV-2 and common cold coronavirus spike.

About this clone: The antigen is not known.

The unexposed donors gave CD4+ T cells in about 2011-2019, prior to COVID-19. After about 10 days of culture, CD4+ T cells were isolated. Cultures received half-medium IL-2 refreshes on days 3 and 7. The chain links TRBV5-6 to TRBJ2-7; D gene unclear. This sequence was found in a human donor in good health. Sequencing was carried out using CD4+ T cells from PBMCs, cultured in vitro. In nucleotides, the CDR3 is TGTGCCAGCAGCCAGAGCTCCTACGAGCAGTACTTC. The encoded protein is CASSQSSYEQYF.